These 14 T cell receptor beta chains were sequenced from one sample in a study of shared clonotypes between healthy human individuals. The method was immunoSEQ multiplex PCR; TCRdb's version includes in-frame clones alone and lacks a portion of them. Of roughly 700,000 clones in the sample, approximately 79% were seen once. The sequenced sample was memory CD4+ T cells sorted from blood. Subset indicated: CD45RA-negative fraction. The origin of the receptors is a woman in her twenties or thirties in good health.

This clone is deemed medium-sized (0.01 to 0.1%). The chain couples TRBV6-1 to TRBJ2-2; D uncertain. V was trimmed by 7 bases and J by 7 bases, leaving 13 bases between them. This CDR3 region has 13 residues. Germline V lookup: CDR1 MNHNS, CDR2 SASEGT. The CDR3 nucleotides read TGTGCCAGCACCCCTGGGCTCCTCGGGGAGCTGTTTTTT. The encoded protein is CASTPGLLGELFF.

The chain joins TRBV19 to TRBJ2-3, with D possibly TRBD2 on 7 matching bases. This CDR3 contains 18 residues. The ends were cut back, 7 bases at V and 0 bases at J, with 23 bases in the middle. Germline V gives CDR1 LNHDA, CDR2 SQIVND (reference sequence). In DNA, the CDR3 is TGTGCCAGTACCCTTCGTAGCTGGCGGGGGCCTAGCACAGATACGCAGTATTTT. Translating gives CASTLRSWRGPSTDTQYF.

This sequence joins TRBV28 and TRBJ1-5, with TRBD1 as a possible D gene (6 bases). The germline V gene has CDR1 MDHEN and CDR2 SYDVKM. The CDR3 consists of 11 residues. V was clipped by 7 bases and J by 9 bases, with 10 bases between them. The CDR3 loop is CASTEGGPQHF. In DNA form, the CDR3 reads TGTGCCAGCACTGAGGGGGGGCCCCAGCATTTT.

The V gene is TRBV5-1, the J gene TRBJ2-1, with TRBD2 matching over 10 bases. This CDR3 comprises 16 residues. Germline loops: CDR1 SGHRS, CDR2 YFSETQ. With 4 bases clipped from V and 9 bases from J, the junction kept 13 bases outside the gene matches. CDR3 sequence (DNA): TGCGCCAGCAGCCCACCGCTAGCGGGAGTCGTAGGTGAGCAGTTCTTC. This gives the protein CASSPPLAGVVGEQFF. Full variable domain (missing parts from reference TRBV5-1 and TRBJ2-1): KAGVTQTPRYLIKTRGQQVTLSCSPISGHRSVSWYQQTPGQGLQFLFEYFSETQRNKGNFPGRFSGRQFSNSRSEMNVSTLELGDSALYLCASSPPLAGVVGEQFFGPGTRLTVL.

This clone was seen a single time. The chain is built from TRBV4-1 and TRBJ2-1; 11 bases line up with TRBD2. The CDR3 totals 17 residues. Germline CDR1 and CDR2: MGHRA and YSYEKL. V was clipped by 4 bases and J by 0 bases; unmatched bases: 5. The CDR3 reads CASSRTSGSDSYNEQFF. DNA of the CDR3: TGCGCCAGCAGCCGTACTAGCGGGAGTGACTCCTACAATGAGCAGTTCTTC.

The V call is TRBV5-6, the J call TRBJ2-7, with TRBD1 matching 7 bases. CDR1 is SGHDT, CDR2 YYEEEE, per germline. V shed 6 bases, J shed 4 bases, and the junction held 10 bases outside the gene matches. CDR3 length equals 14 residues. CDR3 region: CASNSRTGRYEQYF. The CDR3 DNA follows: TGTGCCAGCAACTCGAGGACAGGCAGGTACGAGCAGTACTTC. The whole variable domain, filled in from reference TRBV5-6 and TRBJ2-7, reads DAGVTQSPTHLIKTRGQQVTLRCSPKSGHDTVSWYQQALGQGPQFIFQYYEEEERQRGNFPDRFSGHQFPNYSSELNVNALLLGDSALYLCASNSRTGRYEQYFGPGTRLTVT.

The CDR3 sequence is CASGQGSGETQYF. In DNA, the CDR3 is TGTGCTAGTGGCCAGGGAAGTGGGGAGACCCAGTACTTC. The chain has TRBV12-5 and TRBJ2-5; the D gene is possibly TRBD1 (5 bases). V was trimmed by 6 bases and J by 5 bases, leaving 13 bases between them. Per germline, CDR1 LGHNT and CDR2 FRNRAP. The CDR3 totals 13 residues. The full variable domain, completed using reference TRBV12-5 and TRBJ2-5, is DARVTQTPRHKVTEMGQEVTMRCQPILGHNTVFWYRQTMMQGLELLAYFRNRAPLDDSGMPKDRFSAEMPDATLATLKIQPSEPRDSAVYFCASGQGSGETQYFGPGTRLLVL.

CDR3 DNA: TGCGCCAGCAGCGCACCCGATAGGGTGTCCTACGAGCAGTACTTC. This codes for CASSAPDRVSYEQYF. V is TRBV5-1 and J is TRBJ2-7; D uncertain. V lost 4 bases and J 1 base, leaving 15 bases between the germline ends. The germline CDR1 and CDR2 sequences are SGHRS and YFSETQ. This CDR3 region has 15 residues.

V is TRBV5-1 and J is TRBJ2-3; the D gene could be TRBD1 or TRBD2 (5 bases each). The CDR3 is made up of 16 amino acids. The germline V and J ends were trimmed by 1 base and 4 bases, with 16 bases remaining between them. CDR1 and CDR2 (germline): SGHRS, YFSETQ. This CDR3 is CASSLRVRDPADTQYF. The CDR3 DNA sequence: TGCGCCAGCAGCTTGCGAGTCAGGGACCCTGCAGATACGCAGTATTTT.

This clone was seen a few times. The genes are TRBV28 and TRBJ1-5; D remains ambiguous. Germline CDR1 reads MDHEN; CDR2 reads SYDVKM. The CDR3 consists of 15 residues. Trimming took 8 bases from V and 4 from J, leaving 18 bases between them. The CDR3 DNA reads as TGTGCCAGCTTTACAAGGAACCGCGGTAATCAGCCCCAGCATTTT. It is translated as CASFTRNRGNQPQHF.

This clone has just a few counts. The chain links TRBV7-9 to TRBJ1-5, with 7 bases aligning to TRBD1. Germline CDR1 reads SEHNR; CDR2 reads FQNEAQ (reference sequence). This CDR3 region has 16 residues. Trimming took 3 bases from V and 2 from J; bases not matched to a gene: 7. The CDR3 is CASSLGQGGGNQPQHF. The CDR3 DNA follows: TGTGCCAGCAGCTTGGGGCAGGGGGGAGGCAATCAGCCCCAGCATTTT. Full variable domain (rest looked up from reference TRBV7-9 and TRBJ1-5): DTGVSQNPRHKITKRGQNVTFRCDPISEHNRLYWYRQTLGQGPEFLTYFQNEAQLEKSRLLSDRFSAERPKGSFSTLEIQRTEQGDSAMYLCASSLGQGGGNQPQHFGDGTRLSIL.

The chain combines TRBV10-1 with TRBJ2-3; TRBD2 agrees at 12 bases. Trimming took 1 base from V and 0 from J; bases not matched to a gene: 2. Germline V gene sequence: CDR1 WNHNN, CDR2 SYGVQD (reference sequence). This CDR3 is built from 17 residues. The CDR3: CASSEFGLAGSTDTQYF. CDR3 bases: TGCGCCAGCAGTGAGTTTGGACTAGCGGGAAGCACAGATACGCAGTATTTT.

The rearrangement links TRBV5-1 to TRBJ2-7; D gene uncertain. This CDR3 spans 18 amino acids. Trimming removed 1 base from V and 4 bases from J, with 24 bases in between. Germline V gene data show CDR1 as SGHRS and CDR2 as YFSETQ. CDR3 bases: TGCGCCAGCAGCTTGCAGCCGCAGGTTGCTCCTAAGACTTACGAGCAGTACTTC. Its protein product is CASSLQPQVAPKTYEQYF.

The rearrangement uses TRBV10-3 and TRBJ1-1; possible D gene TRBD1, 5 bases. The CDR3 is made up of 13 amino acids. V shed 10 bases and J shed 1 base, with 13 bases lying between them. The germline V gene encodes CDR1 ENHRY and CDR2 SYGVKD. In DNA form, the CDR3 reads TGTGCCACCGGACCGGGGGGGAACACTGAAGCTTTCTTT. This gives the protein CATGPGGNTEAFF.